These T cell receptor beta chains were read from a single sample in a study of blood T cells in healthy people across ages. TCRdb re-derived calls from the 5' RACE reads in MiXCR, one entry per CDR3 protein. Here the sample spans about 780,000 distinct CDR3 sequences, roughly 46% being singletons. Sequencing was carried out using blood. These TCRs come from an elderly man in good health. CDR3s include the opening cysteine and the closing phenylalanine or tryptophan. A D gene is named only where the DNA matches it firmly. A row's size may be missing; if present it is once, few, many or a size class.

abundance: few
j_gene: TRBJ2-1
v_gene: TRBV7-2
d_gene: NA
CDR3nt: TGTGCCAGCAGTATTGGAGGCGGGGCACTAAATGAGCAGTTCTTC
CDR3aa: CASSIGGGALNEQFF

abundance: NA
j_gene: TRBJ2-7
v_gene: TRBV20-1
d_gene: TRBD1
CDR3nt: TGCAGTGCTAGAGACTCGGGACAGGGGGCAAACGAGCAGTACTTC
CDR3aa: CSARDSGQGANEQYF

abundance: few
j_gene: TRBJ2-2
v_gene: TRBV12-3/TRBV12-4
d_gene: NA
CDR3nt: TGTGCCAGCAGTTTAGATCCTAGCTACACCGGGGAGCTGTTTTTT
CDR3aa: CASSLDPSYTGELFF

abundance: NA
j_gene: TRBJ1-5
v_gene: TRBV20-1
d_gene: NA
CDR3nt: TGCAGTGCACGGCCCGACCTTTTTAGCAATCAGCCCCAGCATTTT
CDR3aa: CSARPDLFSNQPQHF

abundance: NA
j_gene: TRBJ2-1
v_gene: TRBV27
d_gene: TRBD2
CDR3nt: TGTGCCAGCAGTTCCGGACTAGCGGGGAGGGCTGTAAATGAGCAGTTCTTC
CDR3aa: CASSSGLAGRAVNEQFF

abundance: few
j_gene: TRBJ1-1
v_gene: TRBV20-1
d_gene: NA
CDR3nt: TGCAGTGCCGTAGGAGTGAACACTGAAGCTTTCTTT
CDR3aa: CSAVGVNTEAFF

abundance: few
j_gene: TRBJ2-7
v_gene: TRBV20-1
d_gene: NA
CDR3nt: TGCAGTGCTAGTTTGGGGATTCGCGAGCAGTACTTC
CDR3aa: CSASLGIREQYF

abundance: NA
j_gene: TRBJ1-2
v_gene: TRBV7-2
d_gene: NA
CDR3nt: TGTGCCAGCAGCTTAGCGCCGGGGACCCTATTTGGCTACACCTTC
CDR3aa: CASSLAPGTLFGYTF

abundance: NA
j_gene: TRBJ2-6
v_gene: TRBV6-2/TRBV6-3
d_gene: TRBD1
CDR3nt: TGTGCCAGCAGGCCGGGACAGGTTCCCTCTGGGGCCAACGTCCTGACTTTC
CDR3aa: CASRPGQVPSGANVLTF

abundance: NA
j_gene: TRBJ2-4
v_gene: TRBV29-1
d_gene: NA
CDR3nt: TGCAGCGTCTTACAACCCCTCAGGGCAGAATACATTCAGTACTTC
CDR3aa: CSVLQPLRAEYIQYF

abundance: few
j_gene: TRBJ2-6
v_gene: TRBV28
d_gene: NA
CDR3nt: TGTGCCAGCATCGAAAGGGGGTCTGGGGCCAACGTCCTGACTTTC
CDR3aa: CASIERGSGANVLTF

abundance: few
j_gene: TRBJ2-3
v_gene: TRBV4-1
d_gene: TRBD2
CDR3nt: TGCGCCAGCAGCCGTCTCCTAGCGGGAGATAGAGATACGCAGTATTTT
CDR3aa: CASSRLLAGDRDTQYF

abundance: NA
j_gene: TRBJ2-5
v_gene: TRBV28
d_gene: TRBD2
CDR3nt: TGTGCCAGCAGTCCCTCCGGGACTAGCGACGAGACCCAGTACTTC
CDR3aa: CASSPSGTSDETQYF

abundance: NA
j_gene: TRBJ2-1
v_gene: TRBV20-1
d_gene: NA
CDR3nt: TGCAGTGCTAGTAGGGTGGCGAGCTCCTACAATGAGCAGTTCTTC
CDR3aa: CSASRVASSYNEQFF

abundance: NA
j_gene: TRBJ2-5
v_gene: TRBV20-1
d_gene: TRBD2
CDR3nt: TGCAGTGCTCCCTGGCGGGGGTCGGGGCAAGAGACCCAGTACTTC
CDR3aa: CSAPWRGSGQETQYF

abundance: NA
j_gene: TRBJ2-1
v_gene: TRBV3-1
d_gene: NA
CDR3nt: TGTGCCAGCAGCCAGGGGAAGGGAGGGGGGAAGAATGAGCAGTTCTTC
CDR3aa: CASSQGKGGGKNEQFF

abundance: NA
j_gene: TRBJ2-1
v_gene: TRBV20-1
d_gene: TRBD2
CDR3nt: TGCAGTGCTTCATGGGACAGGGGTGGATCCTGGACTAGCGGGAAAAGGTCCTACAATGAGCAGTTCTTC
CDR3aa: CSASWDRGGSWTSGKRSYNEQFF

abundance: NA
j_gene: TRBJ1-5
v_gene: TRBV6-1
d_gene: NA
CDR3nt: TGTGCCAGCAGCGTCACCGGGCCAGGGGCCCAGCATTTT
CDR3aa: CASSVTGPGAQHF

abundance: NA
j_gene: TRBJ2-5
v_gene: TRBV21-1
d_gene: NA
CDR3nt: TGTGCCAGCAGCAGTCTTGCAGCGAACTATGAGACCCAGTACTTC
CDR3aa: CASSSLAANYETQYF

abundance: NA
j_gene: TRBJ2-5
v_gene: TRBV20-1
d_gene: NA
CDR3nt: TGCAGTGCCCTACTAGCCGCAATGGATAGAGAGACCCAGTACTTC
CDR3aa: CSALLAAMDRETQYF

abundance: NA
j_gene: TRBJ1-5
v_gene: TRBV2
d_gene: NA
CDR3nt: TGTGCCAGCAGTCGACTATCGATCGGGACGGAGAGCAATCAGCCCCAGCATTTT
CDR3aa: CASSRLSIGTESNQPQHF

abundance: NA
j_gene: TRBJ2-1
v_gene: TRBV20-1
d_gene: NA
CDR3nt: TGCAGTGCTAGAGATCGGATAGGACTGTCCTACAATGAGCAGTTCTTC
CDR3aa: CSARDRIGLSYNEQFF

abundance: NA
j_gene: TRBJ1-4
v_gene: TRBV28
d_gene: TRBD1
CDR3nt: TGTGCCAGTCTTGGGGCAGGGGGAGGTGAAAAACTGTTTTTT
CDR3aa: CASLGAGGGEKLFF

abundance: few
j_gene: TRBJ2-3
v_gene: TRBV6-1
d_gene: NA
CDR3nt: TGTGCCAGCAGTGCGGACCGCTTTTTAGATACGCAGTATTTT
CDR3aa: CASSADRFLDTQYF

abundance: many
j_gene: TRBJ2-7
v_gene: TRBV6-1
d_gene: TRBD2
CDR3nt: TGTGCCAGCAGCGCGACTAGCGGGAGTGGTTCCTACGAGCAGTACTTC
CDR3aa: CASSATSGSGSYEQYF

abundance: NA
j_gene: TRBJ1-4
v_gene: TRBV28
d_gene: NA
CDR3nt: TGTGCCAGCAGTTTTTCGGGGAATGAAAAACTGTTTTTT
CDR3aa: CASSFSGNEKLFF

abundance: few
j_gene: TRBJ2-7
v_gene: TRBV6-5
d_gene: NA
CDR3nt: TGTGCCAGCAGTTACAGGGTCTCCTACGAGCAGTACTTC
CDR3aa: CASSYRVSYEQYF

abundance: NA
j_gene: TRBJ2-5
v_gene: TRBV7-9
d_gene: TRBD2
CDR3nt: TGTGCCAGCAGCCCCGGGACTAGCGGGAGATTAATTGAGACCCAGTACTTC
CDR3aa: CASSPGTSGRLIETQYF

abundance: few
j_gene: TRBJ2-7
v_gene: TRBV6-2/TRBV6-3
d_gene: NA
CDR3nt: TGTGCCAGCAGTTACTTGTTCCGATACGAGCAGTACTTC
CDR3aa: CASSYLFRYEQYF

abundance: NA
j_gene: TRBJ1-4
v_gene: TRBV18
d_gene: NA
CDR3nt: TGTGCCAGCTCACTCAGGTTTAATGAAAAACTGTTTTTT
CDR3aa: CASSLRFNEKLFF

abundance: NA
j_gene: TRBJ2-7
v_gene: TRBV28
d_gene: NA
CDR3nt: TGTGCCAGCAGTTTTGTGGCACAGAGCTCCTACGAGCAGTACTTC
CDR3aa: CASSFVAQSSYEQYF

abundance: NA
j_gene: TRBJ2-1
v_gene: TRBV6-2/TRBV6-3
d_gene: NA
CDR3nt: TGTGCCAGCAGCCAGGACTTAGCGAGAAATGAGCAGTTCTTC
CDR3aa: CASSQDLARNEQFF

abundance: few
j_gene: TRBJ1-2
v_gene: TRBV28
d_gene: NA
CDR3nt: TGTGCCAGCAGCCTGAACCGTCTAGGAGATTGGGGCTACACCTTC
CDR3aa: CASSLNRLGDWGYTF

abundance: NA
j_gene: TRBJ2-1
v_gene: TRBV25-1
d_gene: NA
CDR3nt: TGTGCCAGCAGTGGACAGTACAGTGAGCAGTTCTTC
CDR3aa: CASSGQYSEQFF

abundance: once
j_gene: TRBJ2-7
v_gene: TRBV5-1
d_gene: TRBD1
CDR3nt: TGCGCCAGCAGCTTCGCTCCCGACAGGGTGGCCAACGAGCAGTACTTC
CDR3aa: CASSFAPDRVANEQYF

abundance: NA
j_gene: TRBJ2-7
v_gene: TRBV20-1
d_gene: NA
CDR3nt: TGCAGTGCTACGCCGATCCCGTCCTACGAGCAGTACTTC
CDR3aa: CSATPIPSYEQYF